The present TCR beta chain was sequenced within a study of blood T cell repertoires in COVID-19. Study at large: There were acute and convalescent COVID-19 samples, and they came from the United States, Italy and Spain. Nucleic acid was either cDNA or gDNA, and it came from T cells, B-cell-depleted T cells, or PBMCs.

Trimming stripped 7 bases from V and 3 bases from J, with 15 bases between. Germline V gene sequence: CDR1 LNHDA, CDR2 SQIVND (reference sequence). The CDR3 loop spans 14 amino acids. How the authors handled the data: Reference gene primer amplification yielded estimated nucleated cell counts. The protocol was immunoSEQ multiplex PCR, while the TCRdb copy is restricted to in-frame clones and leaves out a portion. The V and J calls and clone size were taken over from that table, and D and trimming were inferred from the DNA. The table lists roughly 40,000 clones, approximately 91% of them singletons. The sample taken for sequencing was peripheral blood. V is TRBV19 and J is TRBJ1-1; weak D call: TRBD1 (5 bases). This TCR came from a human donor in a cohort sampled during active COVID-19. Here the CDR3 DNA reads TGTGCCAGTATCCCGACAGATCGGGACACTGAAGCTTTCTTT. Residues: CASIPTDRDTEAFF.